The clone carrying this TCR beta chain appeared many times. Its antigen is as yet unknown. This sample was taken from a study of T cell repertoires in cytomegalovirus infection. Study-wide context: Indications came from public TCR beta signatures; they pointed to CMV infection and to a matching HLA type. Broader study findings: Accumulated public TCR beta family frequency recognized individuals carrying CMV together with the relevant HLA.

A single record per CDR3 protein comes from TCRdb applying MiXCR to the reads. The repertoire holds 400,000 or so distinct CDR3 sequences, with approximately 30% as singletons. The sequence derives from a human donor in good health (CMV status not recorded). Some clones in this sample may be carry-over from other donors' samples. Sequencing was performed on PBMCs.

The CDR3 here is CASSLIGTGTYNEQFF. CDR3 DNA: TGTGCCAGCAGTTTAATTGGGACAGGGACCTACAATGAGCAGTTCTTC. J is TRBJ2-1 and V is TRBV28; 9 bases line up with TRBD1. Germline assignment: CDR1 MDHEN and CDR2 SYDVKM. This CDR3 is 16 amino acids long. Trimming cost V 2 bases and J 2 bases; bases outside gene matches: 4.